What follows are 27 T cell receptor beta chains derived from one specimen sequenced in a study of response to subunit inactivated influenza vaccine. From the RT-PCR reads, TCRdb called clonotypes with MiXCR, one entry per CDR3 protein. The sample contains 800,000 or so distinct CDR3 sequences, 21% of which appear only once. The sample consisted of PBMCs from blood, taken 5 days after vaccination. All receptors come from a man aged 50 to 60 who received an inactivated influenza vaccine.

The rearrangement links TRBV15 to TRBJ2-5; 7 bases line up with TRBD1. J was trimmed by 2 bases and V by 3 bases; bases with no gene match: 6. Germline assignment: CDR1 LNHNV and CDR2 YYDKDF (reference sequence). The CDR3 is 15 amino acids. CDR3 region: CATSRTTGTQETQYF. The CDR3 DNA reads as TGTGCCACCAGCAGGACGACAGGGACACAAGAGACCCAGTACTTC.

The V call is TRBV7-2, the J call TRBJ2-3; 7 nucleotides match TRBD2. Germline-derived CDR1 and CDR2 are SGHTA and FQGNSA. This CDR3 comprises 16 residues. Losses at the gene ends were 2 bases for V and 2 bases for J; bases not matched to a gene: 7. The CDR3 nucleotides are TGTGCCAGCAGCTTACCACCTAGCGGAGCCACAGATACGCAGTATTTT. Its protein is CASSLPPSGATDTQYF. Together with reference TRBV7-2 and TRBJ2-3, the CDR3 gives the full variable domain: GAGVSQSPSNKVTEKGKDVELRCDPISGHTALYWYRQSLGQGLEFLIYFQGNSAPDKSGLPSDRFSAERTGGSVSTLTIQRTQQEDSAVYLCASSLPPSGATDTQYFGPGTRLTVL.

The chain carries TRBV29-1 and TRBJ2-7; 7 bases are shared with TRBD1. Germline CDR1 and CDR2: SQVTM and ANQGSEA. The CDR3 is 13 amino acids. Losses at the gene ends were 7 bases for V and 5 bases for J; bases not matched to a gene: 11. CDR3 DNA sequence: TGCAGCGCAGCGCAGGGGGTTTTCGACGAGCAGTACTTC. Residues: CSAAQGVFDEQYF.

V usage is TRBV18 and J usage is TRBJ1-1; weak D call: TRBD1 (5 bases). This CDR3 contains 16 residues. V lost 3 bases and J 0 bases, leaving 14 bases between the germline ends. CDR1 is KGHSH and CDR2 is LQKENI in the germline V gene. The CDR3 coding sequence is TGTGCCAGCTCACCGGGGGTCATGGGGCTGAACACTGAAGCTTTCTTT. Its protein is CASSPGVMGLNTEAFF.

The V and J genes are TRBV6-2 or TRBV6-3 and TRBJ2-3; D gene unclear. The V gene's germline CDR1 is MNHEY and CDR2 SVGEGT. V lost 6 bases and J 3 bases, leaving 16 bases between the germline ends. The CDR3 extends over 15 amino acids. This chain's CDR3 is CASSNVLGRTDTQYF. The CDR3, as DNA: TGTGCCAGCAGCAATGTCCTCGGAAGGACAGATACGCAGTATTTT.

The chain is built from TRBV11-2 and TRBJ2-2; D is uncertain. The length of the CDR3 is 13 residues. The germline CDR1 and CDR2 sequences are SGHAT and FQNNGV. The ends were cut back, 1 base at V and 8 bases at J, with 8 bases in the middle. CDR3 in amino acids: CASSLVFKGELFF. CDR3 sequence (DNA): TGTGCCAGCAGCTTAGTTTTTAAGGGGGAGCTGTTTTTT.

This clonotype occurred once. The chain has TRBV9 and TRBJ2-1; 7 nucleotides align to TRBD1. The CDR3 extends over 15 amino acids. Per germline, CDR1 SGDLS and CDR2 YYNGEE. V lost 4 bases to trimming and J lost 5 bases; unmatched junction nucleotides: 9. The CDR3 loop reads CASSISPTGDNEQFF. Here the CDR3 DNA reads TGTGCCAGCAGCATATCTCCAACAGGGGACAATGAGCAGTTCTTC.

The chain is built from TRBV29-1 and TRBJ2-7; 7 nucleotides match TRBD2. The V gene's germline CDR1 is SQVTM and CDR2 ANQGSEA. J lost 4 bases, V lost 7 bases, and 7 bases had no gene match. This CDR3 has 12 amino acids. CDR3 sequence (DNA): TGCAGCGCCGGTATCGGGGGGTACGAGCAGTACTTC. Translating it yields CSAGIGGYEQYF.

The genes are TRBV12-3 or TRBV12-4 and TRBJ2-1; 12 nucleotides match TRBD2. There are 14 residues in the CDR3. V gave up 4 bases and J gave up 7 bases; unmatched junction bases: 2. CDR3 nucleotide sequence: TGTGCCAGCAGTTCTCTAGCGGGAGGGAATGAGCAGTTCTTC. Translated, it gives CASSSLAGGNEQFF.

The V and J genes are TRBV20-1 and TRBJ2-5; 9 bases map to TRBD1. The CDR3 is 13 residues long. Germline CDR1 and CDR2: DFQATT and SNEGSKA (reference sequence). V trimming: 6 bases; J trimming: 1 base; junction bases outside the gene matches: 3. The CDR3, as DNA: TGCAGTGCCATGACAGGGGGCCAAGAGACCCAGTACTTC. Its protein is CSAMTGGQETQYF.

This clonotype turned up a few times. The chain links TRBV28 to TRBJ2-2; D is perhaps TRBD1 or TRBD2 (6 bases each). The CDR3 extends over 16 amino acids. Germline values: CDR1 MDHEN, CDR2 SYDVKM. Deletions cut 6 bases from V and 0 bases from J, with 14 bases between. The CDR3 loop is CASRGGTLANTGELFF. The CDR3 nucleotides are TGTGCCAGCAGAGGGGGGACATTAGCGAACACCGGGGAGCTGTTTTTT.

Many counts were recorded for this clonotype. V usage is TRBV29-1 and J usage is TRBJ2-2; a possible D gene is TRBD1 (5 bases). V was cut by 7 bases and J by 4 bases, with 7 bases left in between. The CDR3 is 11 residues long. Germline CDR1 is SQVTM and CDR2 is ANQGSEA. CDR3 in DNA: TGCAGCGCCAGGGCCACCGGGGAGCTGTTTTTT. Encoded protein: CSARATGELFF.

V gene TRBV7-2 combines with J gene TRBJ2-1; D is possibly TRBD2 (9 bases). This CDR3 has 12 residues. Germline V lookup: CDR1 SGHTA, CDR2 FQGNSA. Between the trimmed V and J ends, which lost 8 bases and 12 bases, there was a span of 17 bases. The CDR3 DNA reads TGTGCCAGCCAAGCTAGCGGGACAGGGCAGTTCTTC. Amino acid sequence: CASQASGTGQFF.

This clonotype has a handful of counts. V usage is TRBV20-1 and J usage is TRBJ2-7; no definite D call. Germline V gives CDR1 DFQATT, CDR2 SNEGSKA (reference sequence). This CDR3 is 13 amino acids long. The V end was cut by 2 bases, the J end by 7 bases, with 15 bases between. CDR3 protein: CSARIGSTWEQYF. The CDR3 coding sequence is TGCAGTGCTAGAATCGGATCTACGTGGGAGCAGTACTTC.

This clonotype has a handful of counts. In nucleotides, the CDR3 is TGTGCCAGCAGCTTACCAGGCGTCCCACCCCTCCACTTT. The encoded protein is CASSLPGVPPLHF. V is TRBV11-2 and J is TRBJ1-6; D uncertain. CDR1 SGHAT and CDR2 FQNNGV come from the germline V gene. This CDR3 comprises 13 residues. Trimming stripped 2 bases from V and 11 bases from J, with 10 bases between.

This clonotype was detected a few times. The rearrangement links TRBV12-3 or TRBV12-4 to TRBJ1-6; perhaps TRBD1 as D (6 bases). The germline V and J ends were trimmed by 3 bases and 10 bases, with 13 bases remaining between them. The CDR3 is 14 amino acids. The chain's CDR3 is CASSFTTGRSPLHF. The CDR3 DNA reads TGTGCCAGCAGTTTTACCACAGGGCGATCACCCCTCCACTTT.

This clonotype was picked up a small number of times. The chain employs TRBV6-1 and TRBJ2-2; 9 nucleotides line up with TRBD2. With V trimmed by 8 bases and J by 6 bases, 10 bases remained unmatched. The CDR3 spans 15 residues. The germline CDR1 and CDR2 sequences are MNHNS and SASEGT. The CDR3 region has the DNA TGTGCCAGCCGACCGGCTAGCGGGGTGGCCGGGGAGCTGTTTTTT. The encoded protein is CASRPASGVAGELFF.

This clonotype showed up just a few times. The chain couples TRBV7-9 to TRBJ1-2; TRBD1 is a possible D gene (5 bases). This CDR3 has 13 amino acids. From germline, CDR1 is SEHNR and CDR2 FQNEAQ (reference sequence). The V gene lost 1 base and the J gene lost 5 bases, with 8 bases spanning the gap. The CDR3 sequence is CASSLGDAYGYTF. The CDR3 region has the DNA TGTGCCAGCAGCTTAGGGGACGCGTATGGCTACACCTTC.

This clonotype was counted a few times. The J gene is TRBJ2-3, the V gene TRBV11-2; the D gene is possibly TRBD1 (6 bases). The V gene's germline CDR1 is SGHAT and CDR2 FQNNGV. This CDR3 spans 14 amino acids. Trimming left V 5 bases short and J 2 bases short, with 11 bases between. The CDR3 nucleotides read TGTGCCAGCAGCCAAGGACAGTTCACAGATACGCAGTATTTT. Translation gives CASSQGQFTDTQYF.

This clonotype has a handful of counts. The V and J genes are TRBV5-6 and TRBJ2-3; D possibly uses TRBD1 or TRBD2 (6 bases each). Trimming left V 3 bases short and J 5 bases short, with 13 bases between. The CDR3 sequence is 14 residues long. Germline-derived CDR1 and CDR2 are SGHDT and YYEEEE. CDR3 in amino acids: CASSWGAMGDTQYF. The CDR3 region has the DNA TGTGCCAGCAGCTGGGGGGCAATGGGAGATACGCAGTATTTT.

This clonotype has more than one count but fewer than ten. V and J are TRBV6-5 and TRBJ2-2; D could derive from TRBD1 or TRBD2 (6 bases each). The CDR3 loop spans 13 amino acids. The germline CDR1 and CDR2 sequences are MNHEY and SVGAGI. Trimming stripped 2 bases from V and 7 bases from J, with 8 bases between. CDR3 loop: CASSYRGDGELFF. The CDR3 coding sequence is TGTGCCAGCAGTTACAGGGGGGACGGGGAGCTGTTTTTT.

This clonotype was detected ten times or more. The chain combines TRBV20-1 with TRBJ2-7, with 8 bases fitting TRBD1. The CDR3 runs 13 residues. With 2 bases clipped from V and 1 base from J, the junction kept 1 base outside the gene matches. The germline V gene encodes CDR1 DFQATT and CDR2 SNEGSKA (reference sequence). The CDR3 DNA reads TGCAGTGCTAGACAGGGGGCTTCCTACGAGCAGTACTTC. Translating gives CSARQGASYEQYF.

This CDR3 reads CASRGTSGPYEQYF. In DNA, the CDR3 is TGCGCCAGCAGAGGGACTAGCGGTCCCTACGAGCAGTACTTC. The rearrangement links TRBV5-1 to TRBJ2-7; 11 nucleotides match TRBD2. Looked up from germline, CDR1 is SGHRS and CDR2 is YFSETQ. The CDR3 runs to 14 residues. J was trimmed by 2 bases and V by 5 bases; bases with no gene match: 3.

The rearrangement uses TRBV6-2 or TRBV6-3 and TRBJ2-1; D might be TRBD2 (5 bases). The CDR3 is made up of 14 amino acids. Germline V lookup: CDR1 MNHEY, CDR2 SVGEGT. V gave up 11 bases and J gave up 4 bases, with 18 bases separating them. The chain's CDR3 is CAGKKDRGYNEQFF. CDR3 sequence (DNA): TGTGCCGGTAAAAAGGACCGGGGATACAATGAGCAGTTCTTC.

DNA of the CDR3: TGCGCCAGCAGCACCTTAGCGGGAGTGCAATCTGAGCAGTTCTTC. As protein: CASSTLAGVQSEQFF. The V call is TRBV5-1, the J call TRBJ2-1, with 9 bases fitting TRBD2. The germline V gene encodes CDR1 SGHRS and CDR2 YFSETQ. CDR3 length: 15 residues. The V segment lost 4 bases and the J segment 9 bases; nucleotides outside the gene matches: 11.

The genes are TRBV28 and TRBJ2-1; 9 bases agree with TRBD1. With 8 bases clipped from V and 2 bases from J, the junction kept 4 bases outside the gene matches. The germline gives CDR1 MDHEN, CDR2 SYDVKM. The CDR3 spans 14 residues. Written as DNA, the CDR3 is TGTGCCAGCCATGACAGGGGGGCCTACAATGAGCAGTTCTTC. Protein product: CASHDRGAYNEQFF.

The chain combines TRBV20-1 with TRBJ1-2, with 7 bases fitting TRBD1. The germline CDR1 and CDR2 sequences are DFQATT and SNEGSKA (reference sequence). Trimming took 0 bases from V and 4 from J; bases not matched to a gene: 8. This CDR3 contains 15 residues. Here the CDR3 reads CSARDLGTAGYGYTF. The DNA for the CDR3 is TGCAGTGCTAGAGATTTGGGGACAGCGGGCTATGGCTACACCTTC.